The table lists the clone carrying this TCR beta chain with a count of one. The antigen is not known. Looked up from germline, CDR1 is MDHEN and CDR2 is SYDVKM. The V segment lost 4 bases and the J segment 2 bases; nucleotides outside the gene matches: 13. The CDR3 spans 18 residues. This entry is derived from a study of long-term antiretroviral therapy in people with HIV. Regarding the study as a whole: Blood sampling spanned 2004 to 2017, possibly under older ART regimens.

At survey level, the immunoSEQ assay was run in its v3.0 version. Profiled with immunoSEQ multiplex PCR; TCRdb holds only in-frame clones, not every one. Of more than 25,000 clones listed, more than 85% were seen once; the top ten hold under 1.3%. The sequence derives from a man in his fifties with HIV. The rearrangement links TRBV28 to TRBJ2-7, with 11 bases aligning to TRBD1. Sequencing used unsorted PBMCs, obtained 2 years after starting antiretroviral therapy. The chain's CDR3 is CASSSQWTGGSVTYEQYF. Here the CDR3 DNA reads TGTGCCAGCAGTTCCCAATGGACAGGGGGCTCGGTAACCTACGAGCAGTACTTC.